The clone carrying this TCR beta chain occurred many times. Its antigen is unidentified. CDR1 is SEHNR and CDR2 is FQNEAQ in the germline V gene (reference sequence). V was cut by 3 bases and J by 1 base, with 10 bases left in between. The CDR3 has 14 residues. The sample originates from a study of identical twins. Overall study findings and caveats: Conclusions were drawn cross-sectionally by statistical analysis, without following the same donors. Partial confounding of zero-insertion analyses by invariant MAIT and iNKT cells was possible.

Each donor (without exception) was a healthy Caucasian. One entry per CDR3 protein results from TCRdb running MiXCR on the 5' RACE reads. The table has under 900,000 distinct CDR3 sequences, 12% seen once. This same sample was also part of a study on yellow fever vaccine responses in identical twins.

The TCR sequence derives from a woman under 30 in good health. This chain uses TRBV7-9 with TRBJ2-7; weak D call: TRBD1 (5 bases). Sequenced: PBMCs. CDR3 protein: CASSLLQGSYEQYF. CDR3 in DNA: TGTGCCAGCAGCTTGTTGCAGGGTTCCTACGAGCAGTACTTC.